A selection of T cell receptor beta chains follows, all from one sample in a study of cytomegalovirus exposure and HLA in healthy donors. The method was immunoSEQ multiplex PCR; TCRdb's version includes in-frame clones alone and lacks a portion of them. The data show some 150,000 clones, around four fifths seen once. Sequenced material: PBMCs. Every receptor here comes from a female donor in good health and CMV-seronegative. Each CDR3 is given with its conserved first and last residue. Each record gives: CDR3 DNA, CDR3 protein, D gene, V gene, CDR3 length, J gene, clone size. A D gene is named only where the DNA matches it firmly. Some rows mark clone size as missing; the rest say once, few, many or name a class of expanded clone.

CDR3 DNA: TGTGCCATCAGTGAGTCGAAAGGGGTCGACGGCTACACCTTC; CDR3 protein: CAISESKGVDGYTF; D gene: NA; V gene: TRBV10-3; CDR3 length: 14; J gene: TRBJ1-2; clone size: NA
CDR3 DNA: TGTGCCAGCACTACGGGTGACAGGGGGCCGAATTCACCCCTCCACTTT; CDR3 protein: CASTTGDRGPNSPLHF; D gene: TRBD1; V gene: TRBV13; CDR3 length: 16; J gene: TRBJ1-6; clone size: NA
CDR3 DNA: TGTGCCAGCAGTTACCTAGGGGGGGAGGTCCAAGAGACCCAGTACTTC; CDR3 protein: CASSYLGGEVQETQYF; D gene: NA; V gene: TRBV28; CDR3 length: 16; J gene: TRBJ2-5; clone size: NA
CDR3 DNA: TGTGCCAGCAGCTTCGCTACAGGGCCCAGCACCGGGGAGCTGTTTTTT; CDR3 protein: CASSFATGPSTGELFF; D gene: NA; V gene: TRBV7-2; CDR3 length: 16; J gene: TRBJ2-2; clone size: NA
CDR3 DNA: TGCGCCAGCAGCCAACCTAAGGGGATCCAAGAGACCCAGTACTTC; CDR3 protein: CASSQPKGIQETQYF; D gene: NA; V gene: TRBV4-1; CDR3 length: 15; J gene: TRBJ2-5; clone size: NA
CDR3 DNA: TGCGCCAGCAGCTTAGGGTCCCAGGGCGAGACCCAGTACTTC; CDR3 protein: CASSLGSQGETQYF; D gene: NA; V gene: TRBV5-1; CDR3 length: 14; J gene: TRBJ2-5; clone size: NA
CDR3 DNA: TGTGCCAGCACCTCCTGGGAGGGTAACACTGAAGCTTTCTTT; CDR3 protein: CASTSWEGNTEAFF; D gene: NA; V gene: TRBV11-2; CDR3 length: 14; J gene: TRBJ1-1; clone size: NA
CDR3 DNA: TGTGCCAGCAGCGAGCACAGGGCCACTGAAGCTTTCTTT; CDR3 protein: CASSEHRATEAFF; D gene: NA; V gene: TRBV9; CDR3 length: 13; J gene: TRBJ1-1; clone size: NA
CDR3 DNA: TGTGCCAGTAGTACACTAGCGGGGGGAACAGATACGCAGTATTTT; CDR3 protein: CASSTLAGGTDTQYF; D gene: TRBD2; V gene: TRBV19; CDR3 length: 15; J gene: TRBJ2-3; clone size: few
CDR3 DNA: TGTGCCAGCGGAATTCGCCCAGGGATGAGTAACACTGAAGCTTTCTTT; CDR3 protein: CASGIRPGMSNTEAFF; D gene: NA; V gene: TRBV28; CDR3 length: 16; J gene: TRBJ1-1; clone size: NA
CDR3 DNA: TGTGCCAGCAGCTTAACTAGCGGGGGTATCTACGAGCAGTACTTC; CDR3 protein: CASSLTSGGIYEQYF; D gene: TRBD2; V gene: TRBV7-6; CDR3 length: 15; J gene: TRBJ2-7; clone size: once
CDR3 DNA: TGTGCCAGCAGCCATACTAGCGGGAGTATGGATGAGCAGTTCTTC; CDR3 protein: CASSHTSGSMDEQFF; D gene: TRBD2; V gene: TRBV5-6; CDR3 length: 15; J gene: TRBJ2-1; clone size: NA
CDR3 DNA: TGTGCCAGCAGTGGAGCTAGCGGTCAGCCCCAGCATTTT; CDR3 protein: CASSGASGQPQHF; D gene: NA; V gene: TRBV6-6; CDR3 length: 13; J gene: TRBJ1-5; clone size: NA
CDR3 DNA: TGCGCCAGCAGCCAGGAGACAGGGGCCATGAACACTGAAGCTTTCTTT; CDR3 protein: CASSQETGAMNTEAFF; D gene: TRBD1; V gene: TRBV4-1; CDR3 length: 16; J gene: TRBJ1-1; clone size: NA
CDR3 DNA: TGTGCCAGCAGTTTGCGGGCGGACGAGGGTTCACCCCTCCACTTT; CDR3 protein: CASSLRADEGSPLHF; D gene: NA; V gene: TRBV28; CDR3 length: 15; J gene: TRBJ1-6; clone size: NA
CDR3 DNA: TGTGCCAGCAGCGCAAAACCGGGACTCAAGTACGAGCAGTACTTC; CDR3 protein: CASSAKPGLKYEQYF; D gene: NA; V gene: TRBV7-3; CDR3 length: 15; J gene: TRBJ2-7; clone size: NA
CDR3 DNA: TGTGCCACCAGCAGAGAAGGGGGAGTGGAGACCCAGTACTTC; CDR3 protein: CATSREGGVETQYF; D gene: NA; V gene: TRBV15; CDR3 length: 14; J gene: TRBJ2-5; clone size: NA
CDR3 DNA: TGTGCCAGCGCAACGGGGGGCCCTAATGAAAAACTGTTTTTT; CDR3 protein: CASATGGPNEKLFF; D gene: NA; V gene: TRBV28; CDR3 length: 14; J gene: TRBJ1-4; clone size: few
CDR3 DNA: TGTGCCAGCCAGGGACAGCTTGATCAGCCCCAGCATTTT; CDR3 protein: CASQGQLDQPQHF; D gene: TRBD1; V gene: TRBV30; CDR3 length: 13; J gene: TRBJ1-5; clone size: once
CDR3 DNA: TGTGCCAGCAGCCCGACAGGGGCCAACACTGAAGCTTTCTTT; CDR3 protein: CASSPTGANTEAFF; D gene: TRBD1; V gene: TRBV7-3; CDR3 length: 14; J gene: TRBJ1-1; clone size: NA
CDR3 DNA: TGTGCCAGCAGGATGGACACAACAGATACGCAGTATTTT; CDR3 protein: CASRMDTTDTQYF; D gene: NA; V gene: TRBV6-6; CDR3 length: 13; J gene: TRBJ2-3; clone size: NA
CDR3 DNA: TGTGCCAGCAGCTCCCCGTTGACAGTAAACACTGAAGCTTTCTTT; CDR3 protein: CASSSPLTVNTEAFF; D gene: NA; V gene: TRBV7-9; CDR3 length: 15; J gene: TRBJ1-1; clone size: NA
CDR3 DNA: TGTGCCAGCAGTTTAGGGGACAGTCCCTATAATTCACCCCTCCACTTT; CDR3 protein: CASSLGDSPYNSPLHF; D gene: TRBD1; V gene: TRBV27; CDR3 length: 16; J gene: TRBJ1-6; clone size: NA
CDR3 DNA: TGTGCCAGCAGCAAGGACAGGGGGCATTACAATGAGCAGTTCTTC; CDR3 protein: CASSKDRGHYNEQFF; D gene: TRBD1; V gene: TRBV2; CDR3 length: 15; J gene: TRBJ2-1; clone size: once
CDR3 DNA: TGTGCCAACAGTCAGACTGCTAGCACAGATACGCAGTATTTT; CDR3 protein: CANSQTASTDTQYF; D gene: NA; V gene: TRBV27; CDR3 length: 14; J gene: TRBJ2-3; clone size: NA
CDR3 DNA: TGTGCCTGGAGTGTACAGCGGGAGGGAATCCATTCCTACAATGAGCAGTTCTTC; CDR3 protein: CAWSVQREGIHSYNEQFF; D gene: TRBD2; V gene: TRBV30; CDR3 length: 18; J gene: TRBJ2-1; clone size: NA
CDR3 DNA: TGTGCCAGCAGTGAGGAGGCGGCCGCCTATGGCTACACCTTC; CDR3 protein: CASSEEAAAYGYTF; D gene: NA; V gene: TRBV2; CDR3 length: 14; J gene: TRBJ1-2; clone size: NA
CDR3 DNA: TGTGCCAGCAGTCGGGGTCGTGCAGACGAAGAGACCCAGTACTTC; CDR3 protein: CASSRGRADEETQYF; D gene: NA; V gene: TRBV6-5; CDR3 length: 15; J gene: TRBJ2-5; clone size: once
CDR3 DNA: TGCGCCAGCAGCCAAGATCTTTCAGGACTAGCGGGTTACAATGAGCAGTTCTTC; CDR3 protein: CASSQDLSGLAGYNEQFF; D gene: TRBD2; V gene: TRBV4-1; CDR3 length: 18; J gene: TRBJ2-1; clone size: NA
CDR3 DNA: TGTGCCAGCAGCCAACAGGGGTACGGCGAGCAGTACTTC; CDR3 protein: CASSQQGYGEQYF; D gene: TRBD1; V gene: TRBV7-3; CDR3 length: 13; J gene: TRBJ2-7; clone size: NA
CDR3 DNA: TGTGCCAGCAGCCTCTCGTCCCGAAACCGTGGAGGGAACACCGGGGAGCTGTTTTTT; CDR3 protein: CASSLSSRNRGGNTGELFF; D gene: NA; V gene: TRBV9; CDR3 length: 19; J gene: TRBJ2-2; clone size: NA